This T cell receptor (beta chain) came from a study of cytomegalovirus exposure and HLA in healthy donors. Study results and limitations: In a later analysis, most CMV-associated TCR beta chains appeared HLA-restricted. Presence/absence analyses assumed roughly uniform sequencing depth across donors.

13 Jbeta primers and 60 Vbeta primers were used for the PCR. Assay: immunoSEQ multiplex PCR; the TCRdb copy retains only in-frame clones and omits some. Of over 15,000 clones detected, around 80% appear once; the ten largest clones hold roughly 23%. Looked up from germline, CDR1 is SNHLY and CDR2 is FYNNEI. This CDR3 comprises 18 residues. On this clone: Its matching antigen is unknown. One end of the junction is discordant with germline, which a read error may explain.

Sequencing was done on a sample of PBMCs. This clonotype was sampled from a human donor in good health. The genes are TRBV2 and TRBJ1-2, with TRBD1 matching 7 bases. The CDR3: CAGSERGRVTTMNYGYTF. For the CDR3, the DNA is TGTGCCGGCAGTGAAAGGGGGCGTGTCACTACCATGAACTATGGCTACACCTTC.